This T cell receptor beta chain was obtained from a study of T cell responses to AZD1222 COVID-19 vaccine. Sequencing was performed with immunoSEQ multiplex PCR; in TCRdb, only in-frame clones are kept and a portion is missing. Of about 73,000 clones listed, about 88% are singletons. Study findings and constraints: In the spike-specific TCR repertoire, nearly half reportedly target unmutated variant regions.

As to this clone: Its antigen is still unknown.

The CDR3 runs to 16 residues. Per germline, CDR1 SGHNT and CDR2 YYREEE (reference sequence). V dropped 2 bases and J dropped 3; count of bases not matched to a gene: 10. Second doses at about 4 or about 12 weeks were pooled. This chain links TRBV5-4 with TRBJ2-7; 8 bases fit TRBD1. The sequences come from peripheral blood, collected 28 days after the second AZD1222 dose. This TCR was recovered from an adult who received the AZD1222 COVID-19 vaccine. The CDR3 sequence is CASSFGTGLARYEQYF. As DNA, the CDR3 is TGTGCCAGCAGCTTCGGGACAGGTCTAGCTCGCTACGAGCAGTACTTC.